This TCR beta chain was profiled in a study of blood T cell repertoires in COVID-19. Unmatched junction bases numbered 7, after V lost 4 bases and J lost 0 bases. Germline V gives CDR1 SGHRS, CDR2 YFSETQ. The CDR3 has 16 amino acids. Only in-frame clones appear in the TCRdb table, and some are missing; sequencing was by immunoSEQ multiplex PCR. This sample yields 300,000 or so clones, of which more than 80% are seen a single time; 3.5% to 4.5% belongs to the top ten. Sequencing input: peripheral blood. This TCR was recovered from a woman in her thirties or forties with acute or convalescent COVID-19. This rearrangement joins TRBV5-1 to TRBJ1-3, with 7 positions matching TRBD1. CDR3 sequence: CASSLGQFASGNTIYF. CDR3 in DNA: TGCGCCAGCAGCCTGGGACAGTTCGCCTCTGGAAACACCATATATTTT. Supplemented by reference TRBV5-1 and TRBJ1-3, the full variable domain reads KAGVTQTPRYLIKTRGQQVTLSCSPISGHRSVSWYQQTPGQGLQFLFEYFSETQRNKGNFPGRFSGRQFSNSRSEMNVSTLELGDSALYLCASSLGQFASGNTIYFGEGSWLTVV.